The next 24 T cell receptor beta chains were all read from a single sample in a study of T-cell memory formation after mild COVID-19. MiXCR, applied by TCRdb to the 5' RACE reads, yields one record per CDR3 protein. The sample contains roughly 600,000 distinct CDR3 sequences, under 20% of which appear only once. The material sequenced was PBMCs or a T cell subset sorted from them (not recorded which). The source is an adult woman who had mild COVID-19 (a few samples of this study predate the infection). Cell type and time point are not known.

This clonotype has more than one count but fewer than ten. The rearrangement joins TRBV5-5 to TRBJ2-3; D may be TRBD2 (6 bases). The CDR3 runs 14 residues. The germline V and J ends were trimmed by 0 bases and 6 bases, with 11 bases remaining between them. Germline V gene lookup returns CDR1 SGHKS and CDR2 YYEKEE (reference sequence). The CDR3 region is CASSLGGAGDTQYF. The CDR3, as DNA: TGTGCCAGCAGCTTGGGCGGGGCAGGGGATACGCAGTATTTT.

This chain uses TRBV10-3 with TRBJ2-6; 8 bases map to TRBD1. CDR3 length: 18 residues. Germline CDR1 reads ENHRY; CDR2 reads SYGVKD. Losses at the gene ends were 3 bases for V and 0 bases for J; bases not matched to a gene: 7. In nucleotides, the CDR3 is TGTGCCATCAGTGACAGGGGGCTTGGTCCCTCTGGGGCCAACGTCCTGACTTTC. Translating gives CAISDRGLGPSGANVLTF.

This clonotype was detected only a few times. For the CDR3, the DNA is TGTGCCAGCGAAGTGACAGAGTTATACAATGAGCAGTTCTTC. This codes for CASEVTELYNEQFF. V and J are TRBV7-9 and TRBJ2-1; possible D gene TRBD1, 5 bases. V gave up 8 bases and J gave up 4 bases, with 15 bases separating them. CDR3 size: 14 residues. Germline V gene lookup returns CDR1 SEHNR and CDR2 FQNEAQ (reference sequence).

The V gene is TRBV5-5, the J gene TRBJ1-5; D is unclear. This CDR3 region has 16 residues. The germline V gene has CDR1 SGHKS and CDR2 YYEKEE (reference sequence). V lost 1 base and J 0 bases, leaving 11 bases between the germline ends. The CDR3 DNA follows: TGTGCCAGCAGCTTGAAACCCGACTATAGCAATCAGCCCCAGCATTTT. Protein product: CASSLKPDYSNQPQHF.

This clonotype was counted only a few times. This chain connects TRBV29-1 to TRBJ1-2; 10 positions match TRBD1. The CDR3 is made up of 15 amino acids. J gave up 5 bases and V 0 bases, and 6 bases lay outside the gene matches. The V gene's germline CDR1 is SQVTM and CDR2 ANQGSEA. The CDR3 reads CSVEERGQGSYGYTF. CDR3 bases: TGCAGCGTTGAAGAGCGGGGACAGGGGTCTTATGGCTACACCTTC.

The V call is TRBV6-1, the J call TRBJ1-2; D ambiguous. The germline gives CDR1 MNHNS, CDR2 SASEGT. V lost 6 bases and J lost 0, with 8 bases in between. The CDR3 covers 13 residues. The CDR3 DNA is TGTGCCAGCAGGAGGGATTCTAACTATGGCTACACCTTC. This sequence encodes CASRRDSNYGYTF.

The CDR3 region has the DNA TGTGCCAGCAGCGAAAGACTAACCATAAACATTCAGTACTTC. Amino acids: CASSERLTINIQYF. V gene TRBV11-1 combines with J gene TRBJ2-4; D possibly corresponds to TRBD2 (5 bases). This CDR3 is 14 amino acids long. Germline lookup yields CDR1 SGHAT and CDR2 FQDESV (reference sequence). The germline V and J ends were trimmed by 5 bases and 6 bases, with 14 bases remaining between them.

This clonotype was observed a handful of times. The chain is built from TRBV5-1 and TRBJ2-1; D not certain. V lost 1 base and J lost 12, with 14 bases in between. CDR1 is SGHRS, CDR2 YFSETQ, per germline. This CDR3 contains 13 residues. CDR3 bases: TGCGCCAGCAGCTTGAACGTAGGTAGCCCGCAGTTCTTC. Translation gives CASSLNVGSPQFF.

This clonotype was counted ten times or more. The chain combines TRBV4-1 with TRBJ1-6; maybe TRBD1 (5 bases). Germline lookup yields CDR1 MGHRA and CDR2 YSYEKL. Trimming removed 0 bases at V and 8 bases at J, with 17 bases between. The CDR3 is made up of 17 amino acids. CDR3 region: CASSQDQVGVWDSPLHF. CDR3 DNA: TGCGCCAGCAGCCAAGATCAAGTAGGGGTTTGGGATTCACCCCTCCACTTT.

This clonotype was picked up a small number of times. The rearrangement uses TRBV12-3 or TRBV12-4 and TRBJ1-5; D perhaps matches TRBD1 (5 bases). Between the trimmed V and J ends, which lost 5 bases and 3 bases, there was a span of 17 bases. This CDR3 is 16 amino acids long. CDR3 DNA: TGTGCCAGCAGTGGATACAGGTCCGGGGTCAATCAGCCCCAGCATTTT. Translation gives CASSGYRSGVNQPQHF.

The rearrangement uses TRBV4-3 and TRBJ1-2; 11 bases map to TRBD1. J gave up 3 bases and V 3 bases, and 6 bases lay outside the gene matches. The CDR3 is 16 amino acids. Germline-derived CDR1 and CDR2 are LGHNA and YSLEER. The CDR3 sequence is CASSQEGQGGHYGYTF. In DNA, the CDR3 is TGCGCCAGCAGCCAGGAGGGACAGGGGGGGCACTATGGCTACACCTTC.

The V and J genes are TRBV29-1 and TRBJ1-2; tentatively, D is TRBD1 (5 bases). CDR3 length: 15 residues. Trimming pared 3 bases from V and 0 bases from J, leaving 14 bases between. Per germline, CDR1 SQVTM and CDR2 ANQGSEA. CDR3 sequence: CSVDGGWGANYGYTF. Written as DNA, the CDR3 is TGCAGCGTTGATGGGGGTTGGGGAGCTAACTATGGCTACACCTTC.

This clonotype has just a few counts. CDR3 region: CSVETGFGEQFF. CDR3 DNA: TGCAGCGTAGAAACAGGGTTCGGCGAGCAGTTCTTC. This chain joins TRBV29-1 and TRBJ2-1; perhaps TRBD1 as D (6 bases). Trimming took 6 bases from V and 10 from J, leaving 16 bases between them. The CDR3 totals 12 residues. Per germline, CDR1 SQVTM and CDR2 ANQGSEA.

The chain links TRBV19 to TRBJ2-7; TRBD1 matches at 7 bases. Unmatched junction bases numbered 2, after V lost 6 bases and J lost 0 bases. The CDR3 has 13 residues. CDR1 is LNHDA, CDR2 SQIVND, per germline (reference sequence). The DNA of the CDR3 is TGTGCCAGTAGGCACAGGGGCTCCTACGAGCAGTACTTC. It encodes CASRHRGSYEQYF.

This clonotype was seen repeatedly, ten times or more. This chain connects TRBV7-3 to TRBJ1-1; TRBD1 agrees at 7 bases. CDR1 and CDR2 from the germline V gene are SGHTA and FQGTGA. The V gene end was trimmed by 5 bases and the J gene end by 7 bases; junction bases not matched to a gene: 7. This CDR3 contains 13 residues. CDR3 nucleotides: TGTGCCAGCAGCCCCGGACAGGTTCATGAAGCTTTCTTT. Residues: CASSPGQVHEAFF. The full variable domain, completed using reference TRBV7-3 and TRBJ1-1, is GAGVSQTPSNKVTEKGKYVELRCDPISGHTALYWYRQSLGQGPEFLIYFQGTGAADDSGLPNDRFFAVRPEGSVSTLKIQRTERGDSAVYLCASSPGQVHEAFFGQGTRLTVV.

This chain joins TRBV7-9 and TRBJ1-1; 7 bases match TRBD1. The V and J ends lost 0 bases and 11 bases, in that order; junction bases with no gene match: 12. The germline V gene encodes CDR1 SEHNR and CDR2 FQNEAQ (reference sequence). The CDR3 loop spans 15 amino acids. The CDR3 nucleotides read TGTGCCAGCAGCTTAGCGCCGACAGGGCAACAGGGGGCTTTCTTT. Its translation is CASSLAPTGQQGAFF. The full variable domain, in which reference TRBV7-9 and TRBJ1-1 provide the parts outside the CDR3, is DTGVSQNPRHKITKRGQNVTFRCDPISEHNRLYWYRQTLGQGPEFLTYFQNEAQLEKSRLLSDRFSAERPKGSFSTLEIQRTEQGDSAMYLCASSLAPTGQQGAFFGQGTRLTVV.

The chain employs TRBV6-7 and TRBJ2-3; TRBD2 aligns across 11 bases. TRBV6-7 carries the ORF label, with uncertain function. V was pared by 0 bases and J by 0 bases, with 8 bases of the junction left unmatched. The CDR3 has 19 residues. The CDR3 coding sequence is TGTGCCAGCAGTTACTCCCGGACTAGCGGGTCACCTAGCACAGATACGCAGTATTTT. This codes for CASSYSRTSGSPSTDTQYF.

This clonotype was counted between two and nine times. The chain couples TRBV5-1 to TRBJ1-2; D unresolved. The CDR3 covers 13 residues. Per germline, CDR1 SGHRS and CDR2 YFSETQ. V dropped 0 bases and J dropped 5 bases, with 8 bases sitting between them. The CDR3 region has the DNA TGCGCCAGCAGCTTGGCGGCGCGGTATGGCTACACCTTC. This gives the protein CASSLAARYGYTF.

The chain joins TRBV5-1 to TRBJ2-1, with 14 bases aligning to TRBD2. This CDR3 comprises 18 residues. Unmatched junction bases numbered 8, after V lost 4 bases and J lost 2 bases. Germline values: CDR1 SGHRS, CDR2 YFSETQ. The CDR3 spells CASSGGTSGRGTYNEQFF. CDR3 sequence (DNA): TGCGCCAGCAGCGGGGGGACTAGCGGGAGAGGGACCTACAATGAGCAGTTCTTC.

The rearrangement links TRBV7-2 to TRBJ2-1; 13 bases fit TRBD2. The CDR3 runs 16 residues. The V and J ends lost 5 bases and 4 bases, in that order; junction bases with no gene match: 5. Germline V gives CDR1 SGHTA, CDR2 FQGNSA. For the CDR3, the DNA is TGTGCCAGCAGCAGAGGACTAGCGGGAGTTTACAATGAGCAGTTCTTC. It encodes CASSRGLAGVYNEQFF.

This clonotype showed up just a few times. This chain joins TRBV15 and TRBJ2-2, with D unclear. This CDR3 has 15 residues. Trimming left V 0 bases short and J 5 bases short, with 10 bases between. Germline V lookup: CDR1 LNHNV, CDR2 YYDKDF (reference sequence). CDR3 nucleotides: TGTGCCACCAGCAGAGATTTAGAGGTGACCGGGGAGCTGTTTTTT. This gives the protein CATSRDLEVTGELFF.

The chain links TRBV19 to TRBJ2-7; 7 positions match TRBD2. This CDR3 comprises 15 residues. Germline assignment: CDR1 LNHDA and CDR2 SQIVND (reference sequence). The V segment lost 7 bases and the J segment 5 bases; nucleotides outside the gene matches: 14. In nucleotides, the CDR3 is TGTGCCAGTACCCCGACTAGCAATTCGTTCGACGAGCAGTACTTC. This translates into CASTPTSNSFDEQYF.

The J gene is TRBJ2-5, the V gene TRBV12-3 or TRBV12-4; 7 bases match TRBD1. The CDR3 sequence is 16 residues long. V lost 4 bases to trimming and J lost 2 bases; unmatched junction nucleotides: 10. Written as DNA, the CDR3 is TGTGCCAGCAGTTCCCACAGGGGAATCGGGCAAGAGACCCAGTACTTC. It specifies CASSSHRGIGQETQYF.

V gene TRBV7-3 combines with J gene TRBJ2-1; 7 bases are shared with TRBD2. V gave up 6 bases and J gave up 7 bases; unmatched junction bases: 12. The CDR3 extends over 15 amino acids. The germline V gene encodes CDR1 SGHTA and CDR2 FQGTGA. The DNA for the CDR3 is TGTGCCAGCAGTCGAGATCGGACTAGTGTTAATGAGCAGTTCTTC. This sequence encodes CASSRDRTSVNEQFF.